Shown below are 31 T cell receptor beta chains from a single sample sequenced in a study of shared clonotypes between healthy human individuals. The method was immunoSEQ multiplex PCR; TCRdb's version includes in-frame clones alone and lacks a portion of them. The repertoire holds some 96,000 clones, with approximately 51% as singletons. Sample: PBMCs. The receptor set was obtained from a woman between 40 and 50 years old in good health. Some clones in this sample may be carry-over from other donors' samples.

This chain joins TRBV7-3 and TRBJ2-1; 9 bases align to TRBD2. The CDR3 has 15 residues. Trimming removed 0 bases from V and 8 bases from J; junction bases left unmatched: 5. Germline assignment: CDR1 SGHTA and CDR2 FQGTGA. The CDR3 protein is CASSLTAGGPHEQFF. The CDR3 DNA reads as TGTGCCAGCAGCTTAACGGCGGGAGGGCCCCATGAGCAGTTCTTC.

The rearrangement joins TRBV27 to TRBJ2-1; 10 bases agree with TRBD2. There are 18 residues in the CDR3. Trimming at V came to 2 bases and at J to 0 bases, leaving 7 bases not matched to a gene. The germline CDR1 and CDR2 sequences are MNHEY and SMNVEV (reference sequence). The DNA for the CDR3 is TGTGCCAGCAGTTTAAGGGGACTAGCGCCGAGCTCCTACAATGAGCAGTTCTTC. Residues: CASSLRGLAPSSYNEQFF.

V usage is TRBV19 and J usage is TRBJ2-6; tentatively, D is TRBD1 (6 bases). The germline gives CDR1 LNHDA, CDR2 SQIVND (reference sequence). The CDR3 covers 15 residues. The CDR3 region is CASGTTYSGANVLTF. The CDR3 DNA is TGTGCTTCCGGGACAACTTACTCTGGGGCCAACGTCCTGACTTTC.

The J gene is TRBJ2-5, the V gene TRBV5-1; D perhaps matches TRBD2 (5 bases). The J call is uncertain, as TRBJ2-7 better fits the DNA end. Per germline, CDR1 SGHRS and CDR2 YFSETQ. This CDR3 has 14 amino acids. The CDR3 sequence is CASSYGRESYEQYF. The CDR3 DNA is TGCGCCAGCAGCTACGGACGGGAATCCTACGAGCAGTACTTC.

This clone was recorded many times. This chain connects TRBV28 to TRBJ2-3; 7 bases map to TRBD2. Germline values: CDR1 MDHEN, CDR2 SYDVKM. The CDR3 is 15 amino acids. After removal of 7 bases from V and 1 base from J, the junction contained 8 bases not matched to a gene. CDR3 region: CASTSGAGGTDTQYF. The CDR3 region has the DNA TGTGCCAGCACCTCCGGGGCGGGGGGCACAGATACGCAGTATTTT.

Remarks on this clone: A single base is all that separates this from a far larger clone, so a read error is likely. Additional DNA sequences in this sample encode the identical CDR3. This chain's CDR3 is CASSVPGGSPGLAGYNEQFF. For the CDR3, the DNA is TGTGCCAGTAGCGTTCCTGGGGGGAGCCCGGGACTAGCGGGATACAATGAGCAGTTCTTC. This chain joins TRBV9 and TRBJ2-1, with TRBD2 identical over 13 bases. The CDR3 extends over 20 amino acids. Germline V gene sequence: CDR1 SGDLS, CDR2 YYNGEE. Drawing the rest from reference TRBV9 and TRBJ2-1, the complete variable domain is DSGVTQTPKHLITATGQRVTLRCSPRSGDLSVYWYQQSLDQGLQFLIQYYNGEERAKGNILERFSAQQFPDLHSELNLSSLELGDSALYFCASSVPGGSPGLAGYNEQFFGPGTRLTVL.

The rearrangement uses TRBV12-2 and TRBJ2-1. TRBV12-2 is termed a pseudogene. This CDR3 is 15 amino acids long. Written as DNA, the CDR3 is TGTGCAAGTCGCGGATTAACCAGCTCCTACAATGAGCAGTTCTTC. As protein: CASRGLTSSYNEQFF.

Turning to this clone: This CDR3 is also generated by other DNA sequences in the sample. The J gene is TRBJ2-3, the V gene TRBV30; D ambiguous. The CDR3 is made up of 15 amino acids. The germline V and J ends were trimmed by 2 bases and 0 bases, with 12 bases remaining between them. Germline V gene sequence: CDR1 GTSNPN, CDR2 SVGIG (reference sequence). CDR3 in amino acids: CAWSLVAPSTDTQYF. CDR3 nucleotides: TGTGCCTGGAGTTTGGTGGCGCCTAGCACAGATACGCAGTATTTT.

Comments on this clone: One junction end disagrees with the germline gene, perhaps due to a read error. The rearrangement uses TRBV6-4 and TRBJ1-2; 8 bases align to TRBD1. Germline values: CDR1 MRHNA, CDR2 SNTAGT. The CDR3 contains 13 residues. The CDR3 protein is CASSDSRGRGRIF. The CDR3 coding sequence is TGTGCCAGCAGTGACTCCCGGGGCAGGGGGCGCATCTTC.

This clone was detected ten times or more. J is TRBJ1-1 and V is TRBV11-1, with a weak D call TRBD1 (5 bases). CDR3 length equals 14 residues. Trimming shortened V by 5 bases and J by 5 bases, and 15 bases separated the two germline ends. Looked up from germline, CDR1 is SGHAT and CDR2 is FQDESV (reference sequence). The CDR3 DNA sequence: TGTGCCAGCAGCCGGGACCTCCGGCGGACTGAAGCTTTCTTT. Amino acids: CASSRDLRRTEAFF.

J is TRBJ1-5 and V is TRBV9; D unclear. This CDR3 has 16 residues. V lost 0 bases and J 0 bases, leaving 10 bases between the germline ends. Germline values: CDR1 SGDLS, CDR2 YYNGEE. The chain's CDR3 is CASSVGADPSNQPQHF. DNA for the CDR3: TGTGCCAGCAGCGTAGGTGCAGACCCTAGCAATCAGCCCCAGCATTTT.

Turning to this clone: An end of the junction differs from the germline gene, which may be a read error. The rearrangement uses TRBV28 and TRBJ2-5; unclear D gene. The DNA end favors TRBJ2-7, so the J call may be wrong. This CDR3 contains 13 residues. CDR1 MDHEN and CDR2 SYDVKM come from the germline V gene. The CDR3 loop reads CASGLKPSYEQYF. CDR3 nucleotide sequence: TGTGCCAGCGGTTTAAAACCCTCCTACGAGCAGTACTTC.

This clone has ten or more counts. The chain links TRBV9 to TRBJ2-1; TRBD2 matches at 7 bases. Germline V lookup: CDR1 SGDLS, CDR2 YYNGEE. The CDR3 has 15 residues. V dropped 0 bases and J dropped 9; count of bases not matched to a gene: 9. In nucleotides, the CDR3 is TGTGCCAGCAGCGTAGGGCTGGGGGGGAAGCGTGAGCAGTTCTTC. This codes for CASSVGLGGKREQFF.

As for this clone: Given a far larger clone just one base away, this is likely a sequencing read error. The chain carries TRBV5-1 and TRBJ2-7; TRBD1 agrees at 7 bases. Germline V gives CDR1 SGHRS, CDR2 YFSETQ. The CDR3 contains 19 residues. The CDR3 protein is CASSLSRDRPSLASHEQYF. The CDR3, as DNA: TGCGCCAGCAGCTTGTCCCGGGACAGACCATCCTTGGCCTCCCACGAGCAGTACTTC.

The chain recombines TRBV7-4 with TRBJ1-1; D not resolved. The CDR3 runs to 13 residues. Germline CDR1 and CDR2: SGHVT and SQSDAQ. The germline V and J ends were trimmed by 2 bases and 8 bases, with 12 bases remaining between them. The CDR3 reads CASSLLVNREAFF. As DNA, the CDR3 is TGTGCCAGCAGCTTACTGGTAAACCGGGAAGCTTTCTTT.

This clone was counted at least ten times. The gene calls are TRBV18 and TRBJ1-1; no firm D call. V was shortened by 3 bases and J by 0 bases, with 5 bases between the two germline ends. Germline loops: CDR1 KGHSH, CDR2 LQKENI. The CDR3 runs to 13 residues. The chain's CDR3 is CASSPAVNTEAFF. The CDR3 DNA is TGTGCCAGCTCACCGGCGGTGAACACTGAAGCTTTCTTT.

The rearrangement links TRBV28 to TRBJ1-1, with 8 positions matching TRBD1. Germline CDR1 is MDHEN and CDR2 is SYDVKM. The CDR3 is 13 residues long. Germline trimming cut 7 bases from V and 12 bases from J; bases unmatched to any gene: 13. The CDR3 region has the DNA TGTGCCAGCACCCTGGCAGGGGGCGCGACGTCTTTCTTT. This gives the protein CASTLAGGATSFF.

This clone was found a few times. The chain couples TRBV27 to TRBJ1-4; TRBD1 aligns across 8 bases. Germline V gene lookup returns CDR1 MNHEY and CDR2 SMNVEV (reference sequence). V shed 6 bases, J shed 8 bases, and the junction held 5 bases outside the gene matches. The CDR3 is 13 amino acids. CDR3 DNA: TGTGCCAGCAGAGGGACAGGATACGAAAAACTGTTTTTT. Its protein is CASRGTGYEKLFF.

This clone was found many times. The chain uses TRBV4-1 and TRBJ1-4, with D tentatively TRBD1 (5 bases). Germline CDR1 and CDR2: MGHRA and YSYEKL. Trimming cost V 0 bases and J 6 bases, with 11 bases left between them. The length of the CDR3 is 15 residues. CDR3: CASSQEKGRDEKLFF. CDR3 nucleotides: TGCGCCAGCAGCCAAGAAAAGGGGAGGGATGAAAAACTGTTTTTT.

In its sample, this clone was seen many times. The chain carries TRBV5-6 and TRBJ1-1; 9 positions agree with TRBD1. The CDR3 extends over 15 amino acids. The V gene end was trimmed by 2 bases and the J gene end by 5 bases; junction bases not matched to a gene: 7. Germline CDR1 reads SGHDT; CDR2 reads YYEEEE. This CDR3 is CASSLLQGAGTEAFF. In DNA form, the CDR3 reads TGTGCCAGCAGCTTATTACAGGGGGCTGGGACTGAAGCTTTCTTT. Complete variable domain (other parts from reference TRBV5-6 and TRBJ1-1): DAGVTQSPTHLIKTRGQQVTLRCSPKSGHDTVSWYQQALGQGPQFIFQYYEEEERQRGNFPDRFSGHQFPNYSSELNVNALLLGDSALYLCASSLLQGAGTEAFFGQGTRLTVV.

Regarding this clone: A far larger clone is a single base away, which makes a read error likely. The V and J genes are TRBV5-1 and TRBJ2-5; the match to TRBD2 covers 10 bases. The DNA end favors TRBJ2-7, so the J call may be wrong. CDR1 is SGHRS, CDR2 YFSETQ, per germline. The CDR3 runs to 14 residues. The CDR3: CASSLAGGPYEQYF. The DNA for the CDR3 is TGCGCCAGCAGCTTAGCGGGAGGGCCCTACGAGCAGTACTTC.

This clone was seen ten or more times. Other DNA sequences in the same sample also yield this CDR3. The rearrangement joins TRBV2 to TRBJ1-1; the D is unclear. Deletions cut 4 bases from V and 2 bases from J, with 8 bases between. CDR3 length: 13 residues. Germline loops: CDR1 SNHLY, CDR2 FYNNEI. CDR3 sequence (DNA): TGTGCCAGCAGTGTTTCGACAAACACTGAAGCTTTCTTT. Its translation is CASSVSTNTEAFF.

This clone was seen more than once but under ten times. This chain joins TRBV25-1 and TRBJ2-5; D is undetermined. V lost 2 bases, J lost 3 bases, and 7 bases lay in between. This CDR3 region has 13 residues. Germline loops: CDR1 MGHDK, CDR2 SYGVNS. DNA for the CDR3: TGTGCCAGCAGTGAACTCGTGGAAGAGACCCAGTACTTC. This sequence encodes CASSELVEETQYF.

The chain carries TRBV5-6 and TRBJ1-2; 7 bases fit TRBD1. CDR3 length: 14 residues. V was clipped by 4 bases and J by 4 bases; unmatched bases: 7. CDR1 is SGHDT and CDR2 is YYEEEE in the germline V gene. The CDR3 DNA is TGTGCCAGCAGCCTGTTGGACAGGCCCTATGGCTACACCTTC. As protein: CASSLLDRPYGYTF.

V usage is TRBV11-2 and J usage is TRBJ2-1; 14 positions match TRBD2. Germline CDR1 reads SGHAT; CDR2 reads FQNNGV. The J segment lost 7 bases and the V segment lost 5 bases, leaving 4 bases of the junction unmatched. The CDR3 is made up of 15 amino acids. The CDR3 here is CASSPRTSGRNEQFF. CDR3 coding DNA: TGTGCCAGCAGCCCTCGGACTAGCGGGAGGAATGAGCAGTTCTTC.

The rearrangement uses TRBV7-9 and TRBJ2-6, with TRBD1 matching over 7 bases. The V gene's germline CDR1 is SEHNR and CDR2 FQNEAQ (reference sequence). This CDR3 has 18 amino acids. V shed 2 bases, J shed 4 bases, and the junction held 11 bases outside the gene matches. CDR3 DNA sequence: TGTGCCAGCAGCTTAAGGGACAGAGGGCCCCGGGGGGCCAACGTCCTGACTTTC. Translated: CASSLRDRGPRGANVLTF.

The chain is built from TRBV25-1 and TRBJ2-5; no definite D call. With 5 bases removed from V and 4 bases from J, the gap between germline ends came to 11 bases. The CDR3 contains 13 residues. The V gene's germline CDR1 is MGHDK and CDR2 SYGVNS. The CDR3 sequence is CASSRTVRETQYF. DNA of the CDR3: TGTGCCAGCAGTCGGACGGTTCGAGAGACCCAGTACTTC. The full variable domain, in which reference TRBV25-1 and TRBJ2-5 provide the parts outside the CDR3, is EADIYQTPRYLVIGTGKKITLECSQTMGHDKMYWYQQDPGMELHLIHYSYGVNSTEKGDLSSESTVSRIRTEHFPLTLESARPSHTSQYLCASSRTVRETQYFGPGTRLLVL.

This clone was counted a few times. As DNA, the CDR3 is TGTGCCAGCTCACCACCAAGTGGGGCCGGGGCCAACGTCCTGACTTTC. It encodes CASSPPSGAGANVLTF. The chain joins TRBV18 to TRBJ2-6; a possible D gene is TRBD1 (5 bases). The CDR3 loop spans 16 amino acids. V was clipped by 0 bases and J by 4 bases, with 10 bases between them. CDR1 is KGHSH, CDR2 LQKENI, per germline. Variable domain in full (rest from reference TRBV18 and TRBJ2-6): NAGVMQNPRHLVRRRGQEARLRCSPMKGHSHVYWYRQLPEEGLKFMVYLQKENIIDESGMPKERFSAEFPKEGPSILRIQQVVRGDSAAYFCASSPPSGAGANVLTFGAGSRLTVL.

Concerning this clone itself: This sample also contains other DNA sequences that code for the same CDR3. This chain joins TRBV18 and TRBJ1-2; 8 bases match TRBD1. Losses at the gene ends were 3 bases for V and 4 bases for J; bases not matched to a gene: 1. From germline, CDR1 is KGHSH and CDR2 LQKENI. CDR3 length: 13 amino acids. Here the CDR3 reads CASSPGTGYGYTF. The CDR3 coding sequence is TGTGCCAGCTCACCTGGGACAGGCTATGGCTACACCTTC.

The count of this clone is one. The chain employs TRBV10-2 and TRBJ2-1; D call uncertain. CDR1 is WSHSY and CDR2 is SAAADI in the germline V gene. The germline V and J ends were trimmed by 8 bases and 5 bases, with 10 bases remaining between them. This CDR3 is built from 12 residues. CDR3 nucleotide sequence: TGCGCCAGCGGCTCAGCCCACAATGAGCAGTTCTTC. This encodes CASGSAHNEQFF.

This clone was seen ten or more times. The chain joins TRBV25-1 to TRBJ2-2, with 14 positions matching TRBD2. V gave up 6 bases and J gave up 3 bases; unmatched junction bases: 6. Germline V gene sequence: CDR1 MGHDK, CDR2 SYGVNS. This CDR3 comprises 17 residues. CDR3 loop: CASRTGLAGVDTGELFF. CDR3 sequence (DNA): TGTGCCAGCAGAACGGGACTAGCGGGAGTCGACACCGGGGAGCTGTTTTTT. Based on the CDR3 plus reference TRBV25-1 and TRBJ2-2, the full variable domain is EADIYQTPRYLVIGTGKKITLECSQTMGHDKMYWYQQDPGMELHLIHYSYGVNSTEKGDLSSESTVSRIRTEHFPLTLESARPSHTSQYLCASRTGLAGVDTGELFFGEGSRLTVL.